The T cell receptor beta chain under discussion was sequenced for a study of T cells in Graves' hyperthyroidism and ophthalmopathy. There were TCR beta CDR3 regions amplified from RNA transcripts. An initial round of RT-PCR targeting the TCR CDR3 relied on the HTBI primer set. One entry per CDR3 protein results from TCRdb running MiXCR on the multiplex PCR reads. Here the sample spans hundreds of thousands of distinct CDR3 sequences, roughly 15% being singletons. The trim removed 3 bases at V and 2 bases at J, leaving 6 bases unmatched. The CDR3 is made up of 16 amino acids. Germline CDR1 SGDLS, CDR2 YYNGEE. Fresh peripheral blood, more than 8 ml of it, supplied the PBMCs. Notes on the study in general: Stable hyperthyroidism was separated from ophthalmopathy by a model based on 13 V-J features. Also found in blood were most expanded thyroid clonotypes above 0.001.

With regard to this clonotype: Antigen unknown.

The V gene is TRBV9, the J gene TRBJ2-3, with 10 bases lining up with TRBD2. Sample: blood. The TCR sequence derives from a woman aged 45-65 years with Graves' ophthalmopathy. The CDR3 DNA reads as TGTGCCAGCAGCGAAGCAGCGGGAGGGCCCACAGATACGCAGTATTTT. Translation: CASSEAAGGPTDTQYF.